This T cell receptor (beta chain) was recorded in a study of monozygotic twins with inflammatory bowel disease. Study-wide findings and caveats: Added variability in patient repertoires may stem from differing immunosuppressive treatments. Lower sharing of clonotypes with other individuals was seen in IBD patients than in healthy twins. This was most marked in patients showing signs of disease activity.

Germline V gene sequence: CDR1 SNHLY, CDR2 FYNNEI. The CDR3 spans 16 residues. One entry per CDR3 protein, without DNA, is what TCRdb gives after re-calling the 5' RACE reads. The sample holds under 150,000 distinct CDR3 sequences. For this clonotype: The antigen is undetermined.

The TCR originated in a human donor with ulcerative colitis or Crohn's disease, or a healthy co-twin of an affected twin (not recorded which). This chain uses TRBV2 with TRBJ2-2. The specimen was blood. This CDR3 reads CASRPTKLSRAGELFF.